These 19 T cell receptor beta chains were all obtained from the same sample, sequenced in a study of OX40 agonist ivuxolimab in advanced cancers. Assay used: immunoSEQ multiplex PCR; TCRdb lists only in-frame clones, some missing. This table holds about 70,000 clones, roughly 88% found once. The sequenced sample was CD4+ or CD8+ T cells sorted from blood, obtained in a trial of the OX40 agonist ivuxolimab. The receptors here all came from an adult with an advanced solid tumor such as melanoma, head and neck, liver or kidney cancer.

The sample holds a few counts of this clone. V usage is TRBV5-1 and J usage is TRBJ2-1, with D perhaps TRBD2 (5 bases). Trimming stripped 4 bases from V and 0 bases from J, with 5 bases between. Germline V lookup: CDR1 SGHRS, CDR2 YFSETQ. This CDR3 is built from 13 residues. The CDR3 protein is CASSGGSYNEQFF. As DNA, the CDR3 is TGCGCCAGCAGCGGAGGCTCCTACAATGAGCAGTTCTTC.

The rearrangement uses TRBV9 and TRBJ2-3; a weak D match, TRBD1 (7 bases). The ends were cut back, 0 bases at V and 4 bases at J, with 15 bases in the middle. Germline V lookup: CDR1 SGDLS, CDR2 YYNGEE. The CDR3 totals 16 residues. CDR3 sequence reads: CASSVAPPGGSDTQYF. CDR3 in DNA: TGTGCCAGCAGCGTAGCCCCGCCAGGGGGGTCAGATACGCAGTATTTT.

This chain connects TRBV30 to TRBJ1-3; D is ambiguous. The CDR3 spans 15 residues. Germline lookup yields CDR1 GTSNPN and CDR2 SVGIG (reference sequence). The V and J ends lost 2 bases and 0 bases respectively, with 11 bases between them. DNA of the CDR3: TGTGCCTGGAGTTCTAGGAGCCGCTCTGGAAACACCATATATTTT. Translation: CAWSSRSRSGNTIYF.

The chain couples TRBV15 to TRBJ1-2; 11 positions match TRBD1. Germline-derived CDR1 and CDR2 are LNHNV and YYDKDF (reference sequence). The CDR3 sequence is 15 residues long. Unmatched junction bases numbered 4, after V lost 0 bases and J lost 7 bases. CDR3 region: CATSRDRTGGFGYTF. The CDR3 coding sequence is TGTGCCACCAGCAGAGATCGGACAGGGGGCTTTGGCTACACCTTC.

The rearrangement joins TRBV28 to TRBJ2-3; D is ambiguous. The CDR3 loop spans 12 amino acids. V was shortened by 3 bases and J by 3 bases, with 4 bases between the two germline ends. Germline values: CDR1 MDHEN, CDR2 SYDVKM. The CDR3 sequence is CASSFLTDTQYF. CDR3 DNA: TGTGCCAGCAGTTTCTTGACAGATACGCAGTATTTT.

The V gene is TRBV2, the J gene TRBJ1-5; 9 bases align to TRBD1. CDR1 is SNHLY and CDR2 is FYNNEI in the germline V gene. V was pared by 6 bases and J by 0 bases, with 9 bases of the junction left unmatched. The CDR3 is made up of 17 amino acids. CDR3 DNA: TGTGCCAGCAGCCTCACAGGGGGCCCGTATAGCAATCAGCCCCAGCATTTT. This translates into CASSLTGGPYSNQPQHF.

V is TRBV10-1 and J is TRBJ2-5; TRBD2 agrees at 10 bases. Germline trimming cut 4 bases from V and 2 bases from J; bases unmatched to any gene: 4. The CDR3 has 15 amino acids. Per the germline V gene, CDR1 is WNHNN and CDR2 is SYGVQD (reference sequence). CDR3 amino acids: CASSGTSGGQETQYF. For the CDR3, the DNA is TGCGCCAGCAGTGGGACTAGCGGAGGGCAAGAGACCCAGTACTTC.

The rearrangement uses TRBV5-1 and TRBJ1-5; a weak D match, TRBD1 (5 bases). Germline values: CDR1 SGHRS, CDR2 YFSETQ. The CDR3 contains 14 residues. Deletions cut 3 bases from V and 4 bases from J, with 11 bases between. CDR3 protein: CASSSGGGNQPQHF. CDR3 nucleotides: TGCGCCAGCAGCTCGGGTGGGGGGAATCAGCCCCAGCATTTT.

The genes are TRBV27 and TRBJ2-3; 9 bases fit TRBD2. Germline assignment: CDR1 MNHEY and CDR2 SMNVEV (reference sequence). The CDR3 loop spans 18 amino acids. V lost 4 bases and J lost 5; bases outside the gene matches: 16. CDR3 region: CASSSERGAPPKRDTQYF. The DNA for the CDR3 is TGTGCCAGCAGTTCCGAGCGGGGGGCCCCTCCGAAGCGAGATACGCAGTATTTT.

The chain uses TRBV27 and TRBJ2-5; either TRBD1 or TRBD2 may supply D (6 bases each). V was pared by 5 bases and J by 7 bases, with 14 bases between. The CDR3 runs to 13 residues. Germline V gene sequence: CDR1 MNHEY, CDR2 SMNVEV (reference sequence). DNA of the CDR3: TGTGCCAGCAGTCCGATAGGGGGGAGGACCCAGTACTTC. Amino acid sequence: CASSPIGGRTQYF.

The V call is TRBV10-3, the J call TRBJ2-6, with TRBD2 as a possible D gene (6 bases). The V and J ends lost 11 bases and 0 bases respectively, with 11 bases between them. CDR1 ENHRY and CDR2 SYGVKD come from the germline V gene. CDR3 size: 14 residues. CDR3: CASRGNSGANVLTF. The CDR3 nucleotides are TGTGCCTCCCGCGGGAACTCTGGGGCCAACGTCCTGACTTTC.

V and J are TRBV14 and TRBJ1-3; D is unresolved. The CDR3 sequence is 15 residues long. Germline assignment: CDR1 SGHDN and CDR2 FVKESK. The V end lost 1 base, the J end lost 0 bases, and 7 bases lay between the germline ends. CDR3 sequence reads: CASSQVVFSGNTIYF. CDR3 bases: TGTGCCAGCAGCCAAGTGGTCTTCTCTGGAAACACCATATATTTT.

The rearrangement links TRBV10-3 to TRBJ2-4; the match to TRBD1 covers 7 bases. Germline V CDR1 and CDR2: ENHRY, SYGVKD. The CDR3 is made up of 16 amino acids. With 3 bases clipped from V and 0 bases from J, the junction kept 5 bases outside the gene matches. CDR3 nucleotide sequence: TGTGCCATCAGTGACCGGGACAGACGAGCCAAAAACATTCAGTACTTC. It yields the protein CAISDRDRRAKNIQYF.

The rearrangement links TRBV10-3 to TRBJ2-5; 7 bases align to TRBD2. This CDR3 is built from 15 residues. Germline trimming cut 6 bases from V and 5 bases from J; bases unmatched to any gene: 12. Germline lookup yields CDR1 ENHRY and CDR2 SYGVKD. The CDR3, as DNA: TGTGCCATCAGATCAAAGTCCGGGGGGAGGGAGACCCAGTACTTC. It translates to CAIRSKSGGRETQYF.

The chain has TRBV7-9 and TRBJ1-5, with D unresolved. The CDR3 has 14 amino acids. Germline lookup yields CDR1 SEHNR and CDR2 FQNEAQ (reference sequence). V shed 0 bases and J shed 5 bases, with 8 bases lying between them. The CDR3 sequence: CASSLAPGDQPQHF. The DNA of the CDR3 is TGTGCCAGCAGCTTAGCACCAGGTGATCAGCCCCAGCATTTT.

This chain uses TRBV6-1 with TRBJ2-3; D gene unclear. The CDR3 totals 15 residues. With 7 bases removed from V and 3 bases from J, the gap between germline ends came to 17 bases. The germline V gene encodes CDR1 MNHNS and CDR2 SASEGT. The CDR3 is CASNLTPVMTDTQYF. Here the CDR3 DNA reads TGTGCCAGCAACTTGACCCCTGTAATGACAGATACGCAGTATTTT.

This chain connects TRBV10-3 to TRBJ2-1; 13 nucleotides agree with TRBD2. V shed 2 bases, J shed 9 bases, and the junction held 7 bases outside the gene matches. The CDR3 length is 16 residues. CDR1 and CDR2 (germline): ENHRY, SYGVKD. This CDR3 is CAISEPGTSGTGEQFF. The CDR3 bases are TGTGCCATCAGTGAGCCCGGGACTAGCGGGACCGGTGAGCAGTTCTTC.

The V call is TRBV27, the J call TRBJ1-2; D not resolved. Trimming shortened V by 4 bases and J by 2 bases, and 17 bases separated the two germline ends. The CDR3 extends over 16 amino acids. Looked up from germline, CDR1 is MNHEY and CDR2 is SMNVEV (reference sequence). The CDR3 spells CASSSSYGQGNYGYTF. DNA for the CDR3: TGTGCCAGCAGTTCCTCATACGGCCAAGGGAACTATGGCTACACCTTC.

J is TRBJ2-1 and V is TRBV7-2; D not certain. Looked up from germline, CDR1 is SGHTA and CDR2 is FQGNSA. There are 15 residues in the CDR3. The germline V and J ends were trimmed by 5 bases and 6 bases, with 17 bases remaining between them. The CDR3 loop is CASSTEGRTGNEQFF. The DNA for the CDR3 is TGTGCCAGCAGCACCGAAGGGCGTACGGGCAATGAGCAGTTCTTC.